This TCR beta chain comes out of a study of T cell responses to AZD1222 COVID-19 vaccine. Across the whole study: Some second doses came at about 4 weeks and others at about 12 weeks; these were pooled.

Points on this clone: Antigen: not known.

Findings of the study overall: Nearly half of the spike-specific TCRs reportedly recognize variant regions that carry no mutations. CD4 TCRs covered the whole spike, strongest at regions 160-218 and 743-854. Females outnumbered males among donors, who were mostly white British; clonal diversity was possibly underestimated.

Method: immunoSEQ multiplex PCR; TCRdb's copy keeps in-frame clones and lacks some. The sample lists 120,000 or so clones, roughly 90% occurring once. Germline V CDR1 and CDR2: KGHDR, SFDVKD. The length of the CDR3 is 17 residues. Trimming left V 6 bases short and J 0 bases short, with 16 bases between. This sequence joins TRBV24-1 and TRBJ2-2, with D possibly matching TRBD1 (5 bases). Source: peripheral blood, taken on day 0 of AZD1222 vaccination. This sequence was found in an adult in good health. DNA of the CDR3: TGTGCCACCAGTTCCTCCTGGGGCGCTTCGAACACCGGGGAGCTGTTTTTT. As protein: CATSSSWGASNTGELFF.